The source of this T cell receptor beta chain is a study of T cells in Graves' hyperthyroidism and ophthalmopathy. Study-wide findings and caveats: Blood also showed most of the thyroid clonotypes that were expanded above 0.001.

Absence of ophthalmopathy progression within 18 months defined stable Graves' hyperthyroidism. Amplification of TCR beta CDR3 regions was performed using RNA transcripts as template. TCR CDR3 regions were first amplified by RT-PCR with HTBI primers. One entry per CDR3 protein, called by TCRdb with MiXCR from the multiplex PCR reads. This sample yields hundreds of thousands of distinct CDR3 sequences, of which about 15% are seen a single time; roughly 10% belongs to the top ten. In its sample, this clonotype was seen a few times. Its antigen is currently unknown. Trimming pared 8 bases from V and 0 bases from J, leaving 7 bases between. Germline loops: CDR1 MGHDK, CDR2 SYGVNS. The CDR3 extends over 12 amino acids.

The chain links TRBV25-1 to TRBJ2-5; D is ambiguous. The source material was blood. The TCR comes from a woman aged 18-30 years with Graves' hyperthyroidism. The CDR3 here is CASRANQETQYF. CDR3 DNA: TGTGCCAGCCGGGCTAACCAAGAGACCCAGTACTTC.